A selection of T cell receptor beta chains follows, all from one sample in a study of human T cells and chemical hapten exposure. TCRdb itself ran the RACE reads through MiXCR, one entry per CDR3 protein. The sample consists of roughly 200,000 distinct CDR3 sequences, under 30% of them appearing once. The sequenced sample was whole blood, obtained in connection with sensitization to the hapten diphenylcyclopropenone (DPC). These receptors all stem from a woman in her forties with alopecia areata. Some clones in this sample may be carry-over from other donors' samples. CDR3s include the opening cysteine and the closing phenylalanine or tryptophan. The order of the fields is V gene, D gene, J gene, clone size, CDR3 protein, CDR3 DNA. The D gene is left open where the match is weak. Clone size appears in some rows only: once, few, many, or a class for an expanded clone.

V gene: TRBV10-3; D gene: .; J gene: TRBJ2-7; clone size: .; CDR3 protein: CAISEFGISYEQYF; CDR3 DNA: TGTGCCATCAGTGAATTTGGGATCTCCTACGAGCAGTACTTC
V gene: TRBV7-2; D gene: TRBD2; J gene: TRBJ2-5; clone size: few; CDR3 protein: CASSWRTSGGYATQYF; CDR3 DNA: TGTGCCAGCAGCTGGCGGACTAGCGGGGGCTACGCGACCCAGTACTTC
V gene: TRBV5-6; D gene: .; J gene: TRBJ2-6; clone size: few; CDR3 protein: CASSSFRGAGANVLTF; CDR3 DNA: TGTGCCAGCAGCTCCTTTCGGGGGGCAGGGGCCAACGTCCTGACTTTC
V gene: TRBV20-1; D gene: TRBD1; J gene: TRBJ2-1; clone size: .; CDR3 protein: CSAKGAPTYNEQFF; CDR3 DNA: TGCAGCGCCAAGGGGGCGCCGACCTACAATGAGCAGTTCTTC
V gene: TRBV10-2; D gene: TRBD1; J gene: TRBJ2-3; clone size: .; CDR3 protein: CASRQGSSTDTQYF; CDR3 DNA: TGCGCCAGCAGACAGGGGAGCAGCACAGATACGCAGTATTTT
V gene: TRBV27; D gene: TRBD2; J gene: TRBJ2-1; clone size: few; CDR3 protein: CASSATSGRGHEQFF; CDR3 DNA: TGTGCCAGCAGTGCCACTAGCGGGAGAGGGCATGAGCAGTTCTTC
V gene: TRBV6-1; D gene: .; J gene: TRBJ2-3; clone size: .; CDR3 protein: CASRPWGQVDTQYF; CDR3 DNA: TGTGCCAGCAGGCCGTGGGGTCAAGTAGATACGCAGTATTTT
V gene: TRBV11-3; D gene: .; J gene: TRBJ2-5; clone size: many; CDR3 protein: CASSHRDSQETQYF; CDR3 DNA: TGTGCCAGCAGCCACCGGGACTCCCAAGAGACCCAGTACTTC
V gene: TRBV5-1; D gene: .; J gene: TRBJ2-1; clone size: .; CDR3 protein: CASSSVGGPYNEQFF; CDR3 DNA: TGCGCCAGCAGCTCAGTGGGGGGTCCTTACAATGAGCAGTTCTTC
V gene: TRBV10-3; D gene: .; J gene: TRBJ2-7; clone size: .; CDR3 protein: CAISESEHPSYEQYF; CDR3 DNA: TGTGCCATCAGTGAGTCAGAACACCCCTCCTACGAGCAGTACTTC
V gene: TRBV10-3; D gene: .; J gene: TRBJ2-7; clone size: .; CDR3 protein: CAIRPRGASSEQYF; CDR3 DNA: TGTGCCATCAGGCCTCGGGGGGCATCGAGTGAGCAGTACTTC
V gene: TRBV4-3; D gene: .; J gene: TRBJ2-7; clone size: many; CDR3 protein: CASSQDWTFGEQYF; CDR3 DNA: TGCGCCAGCAGCCAAGATTGGACGTTCGGTGAGCAGTACTTC
V gene: TRBV5-1; D gene: .; J gene: TRBJ2-1; clone size: .; CDR3 protein: CASSLGPGLQSNEQFF; CDR3 DNA: TGCGCCAGCAGCTTGGGTCCGGGACTCCAGTCCAATGAGCAGTTCTTC
V gene: TRBV18; D gene: TRBD2; J gene: TRBJ2-2; clone size: .; CDR3 protein: CASSPTLADTGELFF; CDR3 DNA: TGTGCCAGCTCACCGACACTAGCGGACACCGGGGAGCTGTTTTTT
V gene: TRBV28; D gene: .; J gene: TRBJ1-1; clone size: .; CDR3 protein: CASGGLGQNAFF; CDR3 DNA: TGTGCCAGCGGGGGCCTAGGACAGAACGCTTTCTTT
V gene: TRBV4-3; D gene: TRBD1; J gene: TRBJ2-1; clone size: .; CDR3 protein: CASSQGWTGRNEQFF; CDR3 DNA: TGCGCCAGCAGCCAAGGATGGACAGGGAGGAATGAGCAGTTCTTC
V gene: TRBV7-2; D gene: .; J gene: TRBJ2-6; clone size: .; CDR3 protein: CASSLVYGRGDVLTF; CDR3 DNA: TGTGCCAGCAGCTTAGTTTACGGCAGGGGTGACGTCCTGACTTTC
V gene: TRBV6-1; D gene: .; J gene: TRBJ1-4; clone size: few; CDR3 protein: CASSEDGGRGNEKLFF; CDR3 DNA: TGTGCCAGCAGTGAAGATGGAGGGCGGGGGAATGAAAAACTGTTTTTT
V gene: TRBV9; D gene: .; J gene: TRBJ2-7; clone size: .; CDR3 protein: CASSLNLKTRYEQYF; CDR3 DNA: TGTGCCAGCAGCTTGAACCTAAAAACCCGTTACGAGCAGTACTTC
V gene: TRBV6-1; D gene: .; J gene: TRBJ2-7; clone size: .; CDR3 protein: CASSERGHEQYF; CDR3 DNA: TGTGCCAGCAGTGAACGTGGGCACGAGCAGTACTTC
V gene: TRBV9; D gene: TRBD2; J gene: TRBJ2-3; clone size: .; CDR3 protein: CASSPWGTSGSTDTQYF; CDR3 DNA: TGTGCCAGCAGCCCGTGGGGGACTAGCGGTAGCACAGATACGCAGTATTTT
V gene: TRBV29-1; D gene: .; J gene: TRBJ2-1; clone size: few; CDR3 protein: CSVAPSYNEQFF; CDR3 DNA: TGCAGCGTTGCCCCGTCCTACAATGAGCAGTTCTTC
V gene: TRBV2; D gene: .; J gene: TRBJ1-2; clone size: .; CDR3 protein: CASRPTGTSLSYGYTF; CDR3 DNA: TGTGCCAGCAGACCTACCGGGACATCGCTATCCTATGGCTACACCTTC
V gene: TRBV5-1; D gene: .; J gene: TRBJ2-2; clone size: .; CDR3 protein: CASSLSQASTGELFF; CDR3 DNA: TGCGCCAGCAGCTTGAGCCAGGCCTCCACCGGGGAGCTGTTTTTT
V gene: TRBV27; D gene: .; J gene: TRBJ2-3; clone size: .; CDR3 protein: CASSLGHGPSTDTQYF; CDR3 DNA: TGTGCCAGCAGTTTGGGGCACGGTCCTAGCACAGATACGCAGTATTTT
V gene: TRBV4-1; D gene: TRBD2; J gene: TRBJ2-3; clone size: .; CDR3 protein: CASSQDFAGAPDTQYF; CDR3 DNA: TGCGCCAGCAGCCAAGATTTCGCGGGAGCCCCAGATACGCAGTATTTT
V gene: TRBV20-1; D gene: TRBD2; J gene: TRBJ2-1; clone size: few; CDR3 protein: CSARDFRGGRGNEQFF; CDR3 DNA: TGCAGTGCTAGAGATTTCCGCGGCGGGAGGGGCAATGAGCAGTTCTTC
V gene: TRBV6-5; D gene: .; J gene: TRBJ2-3; clone size: .; CDR3 protein: CASSSRLGDTQYF; CDR3 DNA: TGTGCCAGCAGTTCCCGCTTAGGAGATACGCAGTATTTT
V gene: TRBV19; D gene: .; J gene: TRBJ2-7; clone size: .; CDR3 protein: CASSIDLGRSYEQYF; CDR3 DNA: TGTGCCAGTAGTATAGATCTCGGCAGATCCTACGAGCAGTACTTC
V gene: TRBV12-3/TRBV12-4; D gene: .; J gene: TRBJ1-2; clone size: few; CDR3 protein: CASSKDGKGGYGYTF; CDR3 DNA: TGTGCCAGCAGTAAAGATGGGAAGGGGGGGTATGGCTACACCTTC
V gene: TRBV28; D gene: TRBD1; J gene: TRBJ1-2; clone size: few; CDR3 protein: CASRVPTGGGYTF; CDR3 DNA: TGTGCCAGCAGGGTCCCGACAGGGGGTGGCTACACCTTC
V gene: TRBV6-2/TRBV6-3; D gene: TRBD1; J gene: TRBJ2-4; clone size: few; CDR3 protein: CASSYATGYKNIQYF; CDR3 DNA: TGTGCCAGCAGTTACGCGACAGGGTACAAAAACATTCAGTACTTC
V gene: TRBV6-5; D gene: TRBD1; J gene: TRBJ2-2; clone size: few; CDR3 protein: CASSYYPGRTGAGELFF; CDR3 DNA: TGTGCCAGCAGTTACTACCCAGGGAGAACAGGGGCCGGGGAGCTGTTTTTT
V gene: TRBV4-2; D gene: TRBD2; J gene: TRBJ2-1; clone size: .; CDR3 protein: CASSQDPSGTSGINEQFF; CDR3 DNA: TGTGCCAGCAGCCAAGATCCATCAGGGACTAGCGGGATAAATGAGCAGTTCTTC
V gene: TRBV6-1; D gene: .; J gene: TRBJ2-2; clone size: few; CDR3 protein: CASSLYSRQSGELFF; CDR3 DNA: TGTGCCAGCAGTCTCTATAGTCGTCAGTCCGGGGAGCTGTTTTTT
V gene: TRBV20-1; D gene: TRBD2; J gene: TRBJ2-1; clone size: few; CDR3 protein: CSARTSGSTNEQFF; CDR3 DNA: TGCAGTGCTAGGACTAGCGGGAGTACGAATGAGCAGTTCTTC
V gene: TRBV6-2/TRBV6-3; D gene: .; J gene: TRBJ1-1; clone size: few; CDR3 protein: CASSGGGRNTEAFF; CDR3 DNA: TGTGCCAGCAGTGGAGGGGGGAGGAACACTGAAGCTTTCTTT
V gene: TRBV5-1; D gene: TRBD2; J gene: TRBJ2-3; clone size: .; CDR3 protein: CASKRLAGFGDTQYF; CDR3 DNA: TGCGCCAGCAAAAGACTAGCGGGATTTGGAGATACGCAGTATTTT
V gene: TRBV28; D gene: TRBD1; J gene: TRBJ2-2; clone size: medium-sized; CDR3 protein: CASSQPTGSMGGELFF; CDR3 DNA: TGTGCCAGCAGTCAACCGACAGGGAGTATGGGCGGGGAGCTGTTTTTT
V gene: TRBV10-3; D gene: .; J gene: TRBJ2-2; clone size: .; CDR3 protein: CAISESQLVGPNTGELFF; CDR3 DNA: TGTGCCATCAGTGAGTCGCAGTTGGTGGGACCGAACACCGGGGAGCTGTTTTTT
V gene: TRBV6-5; D gene: .; J gene: TRBJ2-6; clone size: .; CDR3 protein: CASSLRWSGANVLTF; CDR3 DNA: TGTGCCAGCAGTTTGCGGTGGTCTGGGGCCAACGTCCTGACTTTC
V gene: TRBV7-3; D gene: TRBD1; J gene: TRBJ1-1; clone size: few; CDR3 protein: CASSPPGGSNTEAFF; CDR3 DNA: TGTGCCAGCAGCCCCCCAGGGGGTTCAAACACTGAAGCTTTCTTT
V gene: TRBV5-1; D gene: .; J gene: TRBJ1-1; clone size: few; CDR3 protein: CASSSNQDSLRNTEAFF; CDR3 DNA: TGCGCCAGCAGCTCGAATCAGGACAGTTTGAGGAACACTGAAGCTTTCTTT
V gene: TRBV7-3; D gene: .; J gene: TRBJ1-1; clone size: many; CDR3 protein: CASAREIQTEAFF; CDR3 DNA: TGTGCCAGCGCGAGGGAGATTCAGACTGAAGCTTTCTTT
V gene: TRBV7-8; D gene: TRBD2; J gene: TRBJ2-2; clone size: .; CDR3 protein: CASRGVSGGELFF; CDR3 DNA: TGTGCCAGCCGGGGGGTTAGCGGTGGGGAGCTGTTTTTT
V gene: TRBV20-1; D gene: .; J gene: TRBJ1-1; clone size: few; CDR3 protein: CSARREGITEAFF; CDR3 DNA: TGCAGTGCTAGAAGGGAGGGGATCACTGAAGCTTTCTTT
V gene: TRBV5-6; D gene: TRBD2; J gene: TRBJ2-7; clone size: few; CDR3 protein: CASSWGTSEEQYF; CDR3 DNA: TGTGCCAGCAGCTGGGGGACTAGCGAAGAGCAGTACTTC
V gene: TRBV20-1; D gene: TRBD2; J gene: TRBJ2-7; clone size: many; CDR3 protein: CSASPGGGNEQYF; CDR3 DNA: TGCAGTGCTAGCCCGGGCGGGGGGAACGAGCAGTACTTC
V gene: TRBV7-9; D gene: TRBD1; J gene: TRBJ1-6; clone size: .; CDR3 protein: CASSPNRGPGSPLHF; CDR3 DNA: TGTGCCAGCAGCCCAAACAGGGGGCCGGGATCACCCCTCCACTTT
V gene: TRBV6-2/TRBV6-3; D gene: .; J gene: TRBJ2-5; clone size: .; CDR3 protein: CASSRQRGTWETQYF; CDR3 DNA: TGTGCCAGCAGTAGGCAACGCGGGACCTGGGAGACCCAGTACTTC
V gene: TRBV10-3; D gene: TRBD1; J gene: TRBJ2-7; clone size: few; CDR3 protein: CAIRGQGAATYEQYF; CDR3 DNA: TGTGCCATCAGAGGACAGGGGGCTGCTACATACGAGCAGTACTTC
V gene: TRBV20-1; D gene: TRBD1; J gene: TRBJ2-5; clone size: .; CDR3 protein: CSANRQGGQETQYF; CDR3 DNA: TGCAGTGCAAATCGACAGGGGGGACAAGAGACCCAGTACTTC
V gene: TRBV4-3; D gene: .; J gene: TRBJ1-3; clone size: many; CDR3 protein: CASSQLDRSGNTIYF; CDR3 DNA: TGCGCCAGCAGCCAACTTGACAGGTCTGGAAACACCATATATTTT
V gene: TRBV7-7; D gene: TRBD2; J gene: TRBJ2-5; clone size: many; CDR3 protein: CASSGGVAETQYF; CDR3 DNA: TGTGCTAGCAGCGGGGGGGTTGCAGAGACCCAGTACTTC
V gene: TRBV27; D gene: TRBD1; J gene: TRBJ2-3; clone size: .; CDR3 protein: CASRPGQGPHTQYF; CDR3 DNA: TGTGCCAGCAGGCCGGGACAGGGCCCGCATACGCAGTATTTT
V gene: TRBV27; D gene: TRBD1; J gene: TRBJ2-3; clone size: .; CDR3 protein: CASSLSRDRGRSDTQYF; CDR3 DNA: TGTGCCAGCAGTTTATCCCGGGACAGGGGGCGGTCGGATACGCAGTATTTT
V gene: TRBV7-9; D gene: .; J gene: TRBJ2-5; clone size: few; CDR3 protein: CASSLGLTKETQYF; CDR3 DNA: TGTGCCAGCAGCTTAGGTCTAACGAAAGAGACCCAGTACTTC
V gene: TRBV9; D gene: .; J gene: TRBJ1-2; clone size: .; CDR3 protein: CASSGDGTYGYTF; CDR3 DNA: TGTGCCAGCAGCGGGGACGGAACCTATGGCTACACCTTC